The clone carrying this T cell receptor beta chain was observed a handful of times. The target antigen is unknown. The PCR made use of 60 Vbeta and 13 Jbeta primers. Using immunoSEQ multiplex PCR, the repertoire was profiled, and TCRdb retains in-frame clones only, with some absent. The data contain roughly 180,000 clones, roughly 80% of them singletons. CDR1 is ENHRY, CDR2 SYGVKD, per germline. V was cut by 5 bases and J by 4 bases, with 14 bases left in between. The CDR3 length is 14 residues. The data belong to a study of cytomegalovirus exposure and HLA in healthy donors. Study overall: In terms of ancestry, the Caucasian-associated cluster contained about four fifths of the roughly 400 genotyped donors. The study's findings and limits: In a later analysis, a missense DCLRE1C variant was linked to TCR beta V- and J-gene trimming. The only immune exposure information that was available was CMV serostatus. More clonal expansion characterized HLA-associated TCR beta chains than equally common others in a later analysis.

The TCR originated in a man aged 25-45 years in good health and CMV-seronegative. Sequenced: PBMCs. This chain connects TRBV10-3 to TRBJ1-2; a possible D gene is TRBD1 (5 bases). The CDR3 sequence is CAISLQGDGYGYTF. DNA for the CDR3: TGTGCCATCAGTCTGCAGGGCGATGGCTATGGCTACACCTTC.